This T cell receptor beta chain was documented in a study of T cell responses to AZD1222 COVID-19 vaccine (dated by TCRdb to the early 2020s). In the study overall: Because spike-specific TCR depth and breadth did not differ between the two schedules, AZD1222 recipients who got a second dose at roughly 4 weeks were pooled with those who got a second dose at roughly 12 weeks. A total of about 240 trial participants underwent TCR sequencing, of whom roughly 210 received two doses of AZD1222 and about 25 received two doses of the MenACWY control vaccine. Enrollment into the trials was organized by age into subgroups of 18-55, 56-69 and 70-plus years, and those subgroups contained approximately 150, 30 and 60 TCR-sequenced participants, respectively.

In the case of this clone: Its recognized antigen is unknown. Base qualities were left out, and no much larger clone turns up one base away.

The time point label on this specimen signifies: baseline before first vaccination. The vaccinee samples were drawn from two UK trials, COV001 and COV002, one of which was a single-blind randomized controlled phase 2/3 trial testing AZD1222 (ChAdOx1 nCoV-19) in healthy adults. Trial participant PBMC samples were collected at day 0 and day 28 after the second dose for TCRbeta chain sequencing. Here is what the overall study found, with its caveats: Vaccine-associated CD4 TCRs spanned the whole spike protein, with dominant responses in regions 160-218 and 743-854. No day 14 peak-response samples were available, so repertoires were characterized only after the peak T cell response. Spike-specific TCR breadth and depth rose significantly after two AZD1222 doses compared with day 0 and with MenACWY recipients. Participants were mostly white British and included more females than males, and it was suggested by the authors that clonal diversity may have been underestimated. In the small 56-69-year group, the increase in depth fell short of significance, most likely because of low power. Conclusions about previously exposed vaccinees were limited because only 5 or 6 AZD1222 recipients were SARS-CoV-2 seropositive at baseline. Nearly half of unique spike-specific TCRs reportedly recognized epitopes outside regions mutated in the B.1.351 and B.1.1.7 variants.

The CDR3 covers 17 residues, taking in both the cysteine and the phenylalanine. Only the CDR3 region is kept as DNA, spanning 51 bases read in frame from base 1. After removal of 4 bases from V and 4 bases from J, the junction retains 10 bases not matched to a gene. The germline V gene yields MGHRA for CDR1 and YSYEKL for CDR2. The CDR3 regions of human TCRbeta chains were subjected to immunosequencing. Concerning the study's data processing: TCRs in the repertoires were matched against a reference library of SARS-CoV-2-specific TCRs that had been generated with the MIRA antigen-specificity platform. Breadth was defined as the fraction of unique TCRs that were SARS-CoV-2-associated, and depth was defined as the fraction of total T cells that were SARS-CoV-2-associated. Each spike-specific TCR was assigned to its reactive spike region and to a CD4 or CD8 class using the MIRA data. Log10-transformed breadth and depth values were compared by one-way ANOVA with Sidak's multiple comparisons tests. Entries here come from immuneACCESS through TCRdb and include only in-frame sequences with V and J called. Some clones fail to appear in such tables; in the studies checked, an unresolved V gene covers under half of the shortfall, and the cause of the remainder is unknown. D and trimming were read from the DNA, whereas the V and J calls and clone size are those reported in that table. This sample gives 100,000 to 120,000 clones in total; approximately 86% of them show up just once. The top ten hold 2.5% to 4% of the sample.

The rearranged segments are TRBV4-1 and TRBJ2-2; 9 of the junction bases match TRBD1. This receptor was identified in an adult in good health. The sample was peripheral blood, taken on day 0 of AZD1222 vaccination. The CDR3 is CASSRSQGAQGTGELFF. DNA sequence: TGCGCCAGCAGCCGCTCACAGGGGGCACAGGGCACCGGGGAGCTGTTTTTT.